The next 9 T cell receptor beta chains were all read from a single sample in a study of cytotoxic CD8 clonotypes in ibrutinib-treated CLL. Only in-frame clones appear in the TCRdb table, and some are missing; sequencing was by immunoSEQ multiplex PCR. In the table there are 25,000 to 30,000 clones, roughly 60% of which are singletons. Source: PBMCs, taken before ibrutinib treatment. The receptors were sampled from a human donor with chronic lymphocytic leukemia.

CDR3 sequence: CASSPEGLPGDTQYF. CDR3 DNA: TGTGCCAGCAGCCCGGAGGGGTTACCGGGAGATACGCAGTATTTT. This sequence joins TRBV7-9 and TRBJ2-3; TRBD2 is a possible D gene (6 bases). V gave up 5 bases and J gave up 5 bases, with 17 bases separating them. Germline CDR1 reads SEHNR; CDR2 reads FQNEAQ (reference sequence). The CDR3 has 15 residues.

The chain employs TRBV5-4 and TRBJ1-1; D is unresolved. Germline CDR1 and CDR2: SGHNT and YYREEE (reference sequence). The CDR3 runs 13 residues. V lost 0 bases and J lost 2, with 5 bases in between. CDR3: CASSLAVNTEAFF. DNA for the CDR3: TGTGCCAGCAGCTTGGCTGTTAACACTGAAGCTTTCTTT.

This clone was detected only a few times. CDR3 loop: CASSEGDLYNEQFF. The CDR3 region has the DNA TGTGCCAGCAGTGAAGGGGACCTGTACAATGAGCAGTTCTTC. The chain is built from TRBV6-4 and TRBJ2-1; D may be TRBD1 or TRBD2 (5 bases each). V gave up 3 bases and J gave up 4 bases, with 10 bases separating them. The germline CDR1 and CDR2 sequences are MRHNA and SNTAGT. This CDR3 comprises 14 residues.

The V call is TRBV6-1, the J call TRBJ2-3, with 7 bases identical to TRBD1. Germline lookup yields CDR1 MNHNS and CDR2 SASEGT. The V and J ends lost 6 bases and 0 bases, in that order; junction bases with no gene match: 6. This CDR3 is 15 amino acids long. CDR3 in DNA: TGTGCCAGCAGAACCCAGACAGGGAGCACAGATACGCAGTATTTT. This translates into CASRTQTGSTDTQYF.

The chain employs TRBV5-1 and TRBJ1-2, with 10 positions matching TRBD1. V shed 0 bases, J shed 4 bases, and the junction held 3 bases outside the gene matches. Germline-derived CDR1 and CDR2 are SGHRS and YFSETQ. The CDR3 is 15 residues long. CDR3 coding DNA: TGCGCCAGCAGCTTGGAGGGACAGGGGAGCTATGGCTACACCTTC. This sequence encodes CASSLEGQGSYGYTF.

A few counts support this clone. CDR3 sequence: CATRLAGVLNTGELFF. CDR3 in DNA: TGCGCCACCCGACTAGCGGGGGTCCTGAACACCGGGGAGCTGTTTTTT. The J gene is TRBJ2-2, the V gene TRBV10-2; 12 bases are shared with TRBD2. The CDR3 length is 16 residues. CDR1 WSHSY and CDR2 SAAADI come from the germline V gene. V was clipped by 10 bases and J by 1 base; unmatched bases: 7.

The chain employs TRBV7-9 and TRBJ1-1; D is possibly TRBD1 (5 bases). The CDR3 is made up of 14 amino acids. CDR1 and CDR2 (germline): SEHNR, FQNEAQ (reference sequence). Trimming shortened V by 3 bases and J by 1 base, and 9 bases separated the two germline ends. CDR3 residues: CASSFSGTNTEAFF. CDR3 DNA: TGTGCCAGCAGCTTCTCAGGGACGAACACTGAAGCTTTCTTT.

This clone has a handful of counts. This chain connects TRBV30 to TRBJ1-5, with D unresolved. V lost 2 bases and J 6 bases, leaving 8 bases between the germline ends. The germline gives CDR1 GTSNPN, CDR2 SVGIG (reference sequence). This CDR3 spans 12 amino acids. The CDR3 DNA reads as TGTGCCTGGAGTCCGAAAGGTCAGCCCCAGCATTTT. As protein: CAWSPKGQPQHF.

V is TRBV28 and J is TRBJ2-1; D remains ambiguous. The germline CDR1 and CDR2 sequences are MDHEN and SYDVKM. V was clipped by 2 bases and J by 6 bases, with 8 bases between them. The CDR3 runs 13 residues. This chain's CDR3 is CASSLGPGNEQFF. DNA of the CDR3: TGTGCCAGCAGTTTAGGGCCGGGCAATGAGCAGTTCTTC.